The entry below gives a single TCR beta chain sequence along with its context. What it binds is unknown. This sample was taken from a study of shared clonotypes between healthy human individuals. Study-wide findings and caveats: The study sampled only blood, and tissue repertoires likely differ.

The method was immunoSEQ multiplex PCR; TCRdb's version includes in-frame clones alone and lacks a portion of them. The sample yields roughly 2,500,000 clones, 93% seen once. The CDR3 consists of 14 residues. The germline CDR1 and CDR2 sequences are MDHEN and SYDVKM. The clonotype was recovered from a man aged 18 to 29 in good health. Some clones in this sample may be carry-over from other donors' samples. Sample: naive CD4+ T cells from PBMCs. Documented subset: CD45RA+ positively selected. The rearrangement links TRBV28 to TRBJ2-5; perhaps TRBD1 as D (6 bases). The J call is doubtful: the DNA matches TRBJ2-7 better. CDR3 loop: CASSFGQPYYEQYF. CDR3 nucleotide sequence: TGTGCCAGCAGTTTCGGACAGCCTTACTACGAGCAGTACTTC.